This T cell receptor beta chain was sequenced during a study of tumor-infiltrating lymphocytes in primary liver carcinoma. Looking at the study overall: Stage T1-T3 N0M0 tumors spanned roughly 4.2 to 10 cm. Roughly 3.5 to 8 million productive TCRbeta reads came from each sample, comparable across tissue types.

The investigators made TCR beta cDNA from about 500 ng total RNA, using a constant-region primer. Three nested multiplex PCR rounds, a slightly modified ARM-PCR method, built the TCR beta libraries. Researchers ran the first two PCR rounds for approximately 9 cycles each with TRBV1-TRBV30 forward primers and a C-beta reverse primer. TCRdb redid the calling of the multiplex PCR reads with MiXCR, one entry per CDR3 protein. Here the sample spans fewer than 50,000 distinct CDR3 sequences, roughly 80% being singletons. Scientists recovered RNA and DNA together from roughly 21-30 mg of unsorted bulk tissue. The CDR3 is 16 amino acids. Germline V CDR1 and CDR2: LGHNA, YSLEER. This clonotype is a singleton in its sample. An end of the junction does not agree with germline; a read error may underlie this.

V is TRBV4-3 and J is TRBJ2-5, with D perhaps matching TRBD2 (5 bases). The specimen sequenced was tumor-adjacent normal liver tissue. This clonotype originated in a woman in her twenties or thirties with primary liver carcinoma and hepatitis B virus infection. The CDR3, as DNA: TGCACCAGCAGCCAAGACCGGACTGAGGCTGGATGGAGCCAGTACTTC. Encoded protein: CTSSQDRTEAGWSQYF.